A selection of T cell receptor beta chains follows, all from one sample in a study of STAT5B mutations in CD4+ large granular lymphocyte leukemia. Using immunoSEQ multiplex PCR, the repertoire was profiled, and TCRdb retains in-frame clones only, with some absent. The table includes roughly 46,000 clones, about 80% detected once. Material: CD4+ T cells from blood buffy coats. Every receptor here comes from a human donor in good health. The CDR3 runs from the conserved cysteine through the conserved F or W. A D gene is named only where the DNA matches it firmly. Not every row has a clone size; where given, it reads once, few, many or a size class.

J gene: TRBJ1-2
clone size: once
D gene: -
V gene: TRBV5-6
CDR3 DNA: TGTGCCAGCAGTGGAACAGATAGACCCTATGGCTACACCTTC
CDR3 protein: CASSGTDRPYGYTF

J gene: TRBJ2-7
clone size: -
D gene: -
V gene: TRBV5-4
CDR3 DNA: TGTGCCAGCAGCTTGGGCGTGAGCTCCTACGAGCAGTACTTC
CDR3 protein: CASSLGVSSYEQYF

J gene: TRBJ1-3
clone size: -
D gene: -
V gene: TRBV5-1
CDR3 DNA: TGCGCCAGCAGCTTTTCCGCAGACTCTGGAAACACCATATATTTT
CDR3 protein: CASSFSADSGNTIYF

J gene: TRBJ1-1
clone size: -
D gene: -
V gene: TRBV7-9
CDR3 DNA: TGTGCCAGCAGCTTAGCGCGGCAGATAGACCAAGCTTTCTTT
CDR3 protein: CASSLARQIDQAFF

J gene: TRBJ1-1
clone size: -
D gene: -
V gene: TRBV5-4
CDR3 DNA: TGTGCCAGCAGCTACCCCTCGCCTGGCATGAACACTGAAGCTTTCTTT
CDR3 protein: CASSYPSPGMNTEAFF

J gene: TRBJ2-7
clone size: -
D gene: -
V gene: TRBV18
CDR3 DNA: TGTGCCAGCTCACAAGGGAGCCACAGGGAGAATGGACGAAAGCAGTACTTC
CDR3 protein: CASSQGSHRENGRKQYF

J gene: TRBJ1-4
clone size: -
D gene: TRBD1
V gene: TRBV28
CDR3 DNA: TGTGCCAGCAGCGAACAGGGGCCAAATGAAAAACTGTTTTTT
CDR3 protein: CASSEQGPNEKLFF

J gene: TRBJ2-5
clone size: -
D gene: -
V gene: TRBV19
CDR3 DNA: TGTGCCAGTAGTTTTAGACTATCGTACCAAGAGACCCAGTACTTC
CDR3 protein: CASSFRLSYQETQYF

J gene: TRBJ2-7
clone size: few
D gene: TRBD1
V gene: TRBV7-6
CDR3 DNA: TGTGCCAGCAGCTTAGACAGGGGGTTTTACGAGCAGTACTTC
CDR3 protein: CASSLDRGFYEQYF

J gene: TRBJ2-7
clone size: -
D gene: -
V gene: TRBV5-6
CDR3 DNA: TGTGCCAGCACCTTCTTTGTTAAGGACTCCTACGAGCAGTACTTC
CDR3 protein: CASTFFVKDSYEQYF

J gene: TRBJ2-7
clone size: few
D gene: -
V gene: TRBV29-1
CDR3 DNA: TGCAGCGCCTTGGTAGCGTACGAGCAGTACTTC
CDR3 protein: CSALVAYEQYF

J gene: TRBJ2-7
clone size: once
D gene: TRBD1
V gene: TRBV29-1
CDR3 DNA: TGCAGCGTTGAAGGACAGGGCCACGAGCAGTACTTC
CDR3 protein: CSVEGQGHEQYF

J gene: TRBJ1-4
clone size: -
D gene: TRBD1
V gene: TRBV2
CDR3 DNA: TGTGCCAGTAACTCCAGGACAGGTGATGAAAAACTGTTTTTT
CDR3 protein: CASNSRTGDEKLFF

J gene: TRBJ2-7
clone size: -
D gene: -
V gene: TRBV7-3
CDR3 DNA: TGTGCCAGCAGCCCCGAAACTGGACCCTACGAGCAGTACTTC
CDR3 protein: CASSPETGPYEQYF

J gene: TRBJ2-2
clone size: -
D gene: TRBD2
V gene: TRBV5-6
CDR3 DNA: TGTGCCAGCAGTTATAGCGGGGTTAACACCGGGGAGCTGTTTTTT
CDR3 protein: CASSYSGVNTGELFF

J gene: TRBJ2-1
clone size: -
D gene: -
V gene: TRBV5-1
CDR3 DNA: TGCGCCAGCAGCTTGGGTGGCTCATACAATGAGCAGTTCTTC
CDR3 protein: CASSLGGSYNEQFF

J gene: TRBJ2-7
clone size: -
D gene: -
V gene: TRBV5-6
CDR3 DNA: TGTGCCAGCAGCTTCGGGCTAGCTTCCCACTACGAGCAGTACTTC
CDR3 protein: CASSFGLASHYEQYF

J gene: TRBJ2-7
clone size: -
D gene: TRBD1
V gene: TRBV5-6
CDR3 DNA: TGTGCCAGCAGCCTGACAGGGGGACGCTACGAGCAGTACTTC
CDR3 protein: CASSLTGGRYEQYF

J gene: TRBJ2-1
clone size: -
D gene: TRBD2
V gene: TRBV7-3
CDR3 DNA: TGTGCCAGCAGCTTACTAGCGGGAGGGCCTGGTGAGCAGTTCTTC
CDR3 protein: CASSLLAGGPGEQFF

J gene: TRBJ2-3
clone size: -
D gene: TRBD2
V gene: TRBV14
CDR3 DNA: TGTGCCAGCAGCTCCTTGGGGAGCGGGAGGGCCCGGGATACGCAGTATTTT
CDR3 protein: CASSSLGSGRARDTQYF

J gene: TRBJ1-2
clone size: once
D gene: TRBD1
V gene: TRBV2
CDR3 DNA: TGTGCCAGCCCGGACAGGTCGTTAAATGGCTACACCTTC
CDR3 protein: CASPDRSLNGYTF

J gene: TRBJ1-4
clone size: -
D gene: -
V gene: TRBV4-1
CDR3 DNA: TGCGCCAGCAGCCAAGATCCGGGCAGGGGAGTCGAAAAACTGTTTTTT
CDR3 protein: CASSQDPGRGVEKLFF

J gene: TRBJ2-3
clone size: -
D gene: -
V gene: TRBV5-6
CDR3 DNA: TGTGCCAGCAGCGAGACCCCCGGAGATACGCAGTATTTT
CDR3 protein: CASSETPGDTQYF

J gene: TRBJ1-1
clone size: once
D gene: TRBD1
V gene: TRBV7-2
CDR3 DNA: TGTGCCAGCAGCTTAGTGACAGGGGGCACTGAAGCTTTCTTT
CDR3 protein: CASSLVTGGTEAFF

J gene: TRBJ2-5
clone size: -
D gene: TRBD1
V gene: TRBV7-6
CDR3 DNA: TGTGCCAGCAGCCCGCAGGGGGATCAGCAGTACTTC
CDR3 protein: CASSPQGDQQYF

J gene: TRBJ1-5
clone size: -
D gene: -
V gene: TRBV19
CDR3 DNA: TGTGCCAGTAGTATTCGCGGGAATATCCAGCCCCAGCATTTT
CDR3 protein: CASSIRGNIQPQHF